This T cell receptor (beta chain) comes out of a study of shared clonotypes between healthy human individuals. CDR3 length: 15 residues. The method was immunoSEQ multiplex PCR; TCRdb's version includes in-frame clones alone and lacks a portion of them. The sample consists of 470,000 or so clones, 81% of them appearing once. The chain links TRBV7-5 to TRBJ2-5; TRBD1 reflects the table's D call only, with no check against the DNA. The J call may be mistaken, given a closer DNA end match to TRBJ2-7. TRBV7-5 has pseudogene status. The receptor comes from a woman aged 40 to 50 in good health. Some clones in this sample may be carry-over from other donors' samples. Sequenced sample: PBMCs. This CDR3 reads CARSSRDRGSYEQYF. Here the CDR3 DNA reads TGTGCCAGAAGCTCCCGGGACAGGGGATCCTACGAGCAGTACTTC.